This T cell receptor (beta chain) comes out of a study of cytomegalovirus exposure and HLA in healthy donors. Overall study results and limits: Associated with HLA alleles at 0.05 false discovery rate in a later analysis were 16,951 TCR beta sequences. A later analysis reportedly identified an Asian-associated ancestry cluster as carrying fewer N-insertions than the approximately 730-donor mean. CMV serostatus stood as the only immune exposure information on hand.

The PCR ran on 60 Vbeta and 13 Jbeta primers. The table came from immunoSEQ multiplex PCR; TCRdb's copy has only in-frame clones and leaves some out. The sample includes some 150,000 clones, more than 60% of them seen just once. On this clone itself: Its antigen is not known.

The CDR3 has 12 amino acids. CDR1 and CDR2 from the germline V gene are LGHNT and FRNRAP. This chain connects TRBV12-5 to TRBJ2-5, with D possibly matching TRBD2 (6 bases). TRBJ2-7 explains the end of the DNA better; the J call may be wrong. The sequencing sample was made of PBMCs. This TCR derives from a female donor in good health and CMV-seronegative. The CDR3 here is CASGRESYEQYF. The CDR3 nucleotides read TGTGCTAGTGGCCGGGAGTCCTACGAGCAGTACTTC.